The entry below describes one T cell receptor (beta chain). This CDR3 is built from 14 residues. Germline CDR1 is SGHRS and CDR2 is YFSETQ. The ends lost 3 bases at V and 5 bases at J; junction bases unmatched: 7. These data are taken from a study of T cells in Graves' hyperthyroidism and ophthalmopathy. The source material, RNA transcripts, was used to amplify TCR beta CDR3 regions. HTBI primers were used for first-round RT-PCR of the TCR CDR3. TCRdb ran MiXCR on the multiplex PCR reads and lists one entry per CDR3 protein. The table includes roughly 630,000 distinct CDR3 sequences, roughly 14% detected once.

The rearrangement links TRBV5-1 to TRBJ2-7; 8 nucleotides line up with TRBD2. The source of this sequence is a woman in her twenties or thirties with Graves' hyperthyroidism. Sequenced sample: blood. The CDR3 is CASSSPGGIHEQYF. The DNA for the CDR3 is TGCGCCAGCAGCTCCCCGGGGGGGATCCACGAGCAGTACTTC.